This T cell receptor (beta chain) was obtained from a study of CD8+CD57+ T cells in acquired aplastic anemia. In the study overall: The average for DNA from sorted CD4+ and CD8+ cells was 3 to 3.5 ug.

The germline V gene encodes CDR1 SEHNR and CDR2 FQNEAQ (reference sequence). Losses at the gene ends were 1 base for V and 4 bases for J; bases not matched to a gene: 8. This CDR3 comprises 16 residues. CDR3 and TCR beta VDJ profiling relied on genomic DNA as the template. Each CDR3 protein gets one entry after TCRdb re-called the reads with MiXCR. This repertoire shows 200,000 or so distinct CDR3 sequences, over 60% found once; its top ten account for more than 45%. The sample taken for sequencing was sorted CD4+, CD8+, or CD8+CD57+ T cells (not recorded which) from PBMCs. The source of this sequence is a human donor with severe aplastic anemia or a healthy control (not recorded which). The gene calls are TRBV7-9 and TRBJ2-5; 8 bases match TRBD2. CDR3 loop: CASSLVAGGTGETQYF. CDR3 bases: TGTGCCAGCAGCTTAGTGGCGGGGGGAACGGGAGAGACCCAGTACTTC.